The sequence of this T cell receptor (beta chain) was determined in a study of blood T cell repertoires in COVID-19. Overall study context: Samples representing acute and convalescent COVID-19 were sourced from the United States, Italy and Spain.

Study processing details: Nucleated cell counts were estimated from reference gene primer amplification. Measured with immunoSEQ multiplex PCR; TCRdb has only the in-frame clones, and not every one. V and J calls and clone size come straight from that table; D and trimming were deduced from the DNA. This sample has about 350,000 clones, with 88% found just once. The count of this clone is one. Clinical history as reported by participants underpinned cohort assignment. The germline V gene has CDR1 SEHNR and CDR2 FQNEAQ (reference sequence). This CDR3 spans 14 amino acids. Trimming took 6 bases from V and 1 from J, leaving 12 bases between them.

This sequence joins TRBV7-9 and TRBJ1-1, with D possibly TRBD1 on 6 matching bases. The clonotype originates from a woman in her twenties or thirties who had been exposed to COVID-19. Sequenced input: PBMCs or T cells enriched from blood (not recorded which). CDR3 coding DNA: TGTGCCAGCAGTCGGGACACCTCGAACACTGAAGCTTTCTTT. Translated, it gives CASSRDTSNTEAFF.